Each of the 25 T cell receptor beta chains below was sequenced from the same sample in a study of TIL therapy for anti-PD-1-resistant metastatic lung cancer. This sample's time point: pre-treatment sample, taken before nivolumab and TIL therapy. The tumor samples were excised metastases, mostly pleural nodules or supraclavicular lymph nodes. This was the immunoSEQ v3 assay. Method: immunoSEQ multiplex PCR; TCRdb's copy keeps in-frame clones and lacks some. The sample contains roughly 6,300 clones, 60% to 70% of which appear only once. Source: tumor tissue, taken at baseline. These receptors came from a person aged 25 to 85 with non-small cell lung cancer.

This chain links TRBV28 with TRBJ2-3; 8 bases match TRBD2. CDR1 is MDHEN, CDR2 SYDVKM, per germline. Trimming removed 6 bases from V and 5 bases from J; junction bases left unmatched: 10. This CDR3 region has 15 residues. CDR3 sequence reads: CASSRGRGLVDTQYF. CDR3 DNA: TGTGCCAGCAGCCGTGGACGGGGACTAGTAGATACGCAGTATTTT. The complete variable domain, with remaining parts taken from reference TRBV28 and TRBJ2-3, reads DVKVTQSSRYLVKRTGEKVFLECVQDMDHENMFWYRQDPGLGLRLIYFSYDVKMKEKGDIPEGYSVSREKKERFSLILESASTNQTSMYLCASSRGRGLVDTQYFGPGTRLTVL.

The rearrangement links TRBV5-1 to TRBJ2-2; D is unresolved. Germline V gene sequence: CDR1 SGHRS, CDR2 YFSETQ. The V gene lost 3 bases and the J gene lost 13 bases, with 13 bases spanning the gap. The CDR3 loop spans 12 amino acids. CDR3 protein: CASSSGRIRLFF. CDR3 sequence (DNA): TGCGCCAGCAGCTCCGGACGAATAAGGCTGTTTTTT.

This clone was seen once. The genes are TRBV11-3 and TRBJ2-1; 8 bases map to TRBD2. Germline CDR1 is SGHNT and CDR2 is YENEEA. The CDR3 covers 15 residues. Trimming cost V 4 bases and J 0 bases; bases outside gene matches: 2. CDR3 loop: CASSWSGSSYNEQFF. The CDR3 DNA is TGTGCCAGCAGCTGGAGCGGGAGCTCCTACAATGAGCAGTTCTTC.

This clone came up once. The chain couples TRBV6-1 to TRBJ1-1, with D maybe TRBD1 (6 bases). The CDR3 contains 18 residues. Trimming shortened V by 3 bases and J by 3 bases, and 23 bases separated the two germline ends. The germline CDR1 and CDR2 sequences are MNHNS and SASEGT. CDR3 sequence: CASSEPGQYDAKDTEAFF. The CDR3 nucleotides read TGTGCCAGCAGTGAGCCGGGACAATATGATGCCAAAGACACTGAAGCTTTCTTT.

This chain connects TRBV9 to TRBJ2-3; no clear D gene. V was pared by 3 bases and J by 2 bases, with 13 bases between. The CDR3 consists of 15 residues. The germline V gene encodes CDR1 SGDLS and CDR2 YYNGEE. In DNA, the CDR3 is TGTGCCAGCAGCGCAAAGCCCCTCCCCACAGATACGCAGTATTTT. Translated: CASSAKPLPTDTQYF.

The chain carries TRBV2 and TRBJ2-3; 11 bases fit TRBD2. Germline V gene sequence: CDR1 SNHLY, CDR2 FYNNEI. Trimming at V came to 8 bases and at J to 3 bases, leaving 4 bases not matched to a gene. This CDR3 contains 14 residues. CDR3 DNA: TGTGCCAGCTTAGCGGGAGGGAGTACAGATACGCAGTATTTT. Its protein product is CASLAGGSTDTQYF.

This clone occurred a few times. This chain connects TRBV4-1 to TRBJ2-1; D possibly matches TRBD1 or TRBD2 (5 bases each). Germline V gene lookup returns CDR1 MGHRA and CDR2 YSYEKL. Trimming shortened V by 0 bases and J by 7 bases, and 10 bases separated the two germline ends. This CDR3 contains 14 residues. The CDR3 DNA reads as TGCGCCAGCAGCCAAGACCGGGGCCTAAATGAGCAGTTCTTC. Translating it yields CASSQDRGLNEQFF.

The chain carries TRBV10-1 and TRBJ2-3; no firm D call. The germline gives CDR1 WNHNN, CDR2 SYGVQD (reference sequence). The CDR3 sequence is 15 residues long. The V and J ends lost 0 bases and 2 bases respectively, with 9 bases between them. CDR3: CASSESGSFTDTQYF. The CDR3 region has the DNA TGCGCCAGCAGTGAGTCGGGCAGCTTCACAGATACGCAGTATTTT.

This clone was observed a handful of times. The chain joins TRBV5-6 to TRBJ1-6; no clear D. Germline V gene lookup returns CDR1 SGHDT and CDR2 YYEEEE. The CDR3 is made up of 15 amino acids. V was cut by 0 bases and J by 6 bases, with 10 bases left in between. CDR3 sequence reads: CASSLEVGGNSPLHF. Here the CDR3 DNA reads TGTGCCAGCAGCTTGGAGGTGGGTGGTAATTCACCCCTCCACTTT.

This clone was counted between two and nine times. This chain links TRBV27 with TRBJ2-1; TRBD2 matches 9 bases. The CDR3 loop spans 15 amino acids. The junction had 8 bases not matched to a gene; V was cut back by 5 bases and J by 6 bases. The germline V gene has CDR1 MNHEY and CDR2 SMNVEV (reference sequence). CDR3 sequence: CASSPLAGVSNEQFF. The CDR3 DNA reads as TGTGCCAGCAGTCCGTTAGCGGGAGTGAGCAATGAGCAGTTCTTC.

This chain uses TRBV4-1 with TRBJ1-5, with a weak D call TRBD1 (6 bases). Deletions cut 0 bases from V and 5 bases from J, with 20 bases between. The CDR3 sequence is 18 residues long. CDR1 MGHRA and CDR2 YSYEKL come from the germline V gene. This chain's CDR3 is CASSQDSAQGSNDQPQHF. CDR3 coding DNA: TGCGCCAGCAGCCAAGATTCGGCACAGGGTAGTAACGATCAGCCCCAGCATTTT.

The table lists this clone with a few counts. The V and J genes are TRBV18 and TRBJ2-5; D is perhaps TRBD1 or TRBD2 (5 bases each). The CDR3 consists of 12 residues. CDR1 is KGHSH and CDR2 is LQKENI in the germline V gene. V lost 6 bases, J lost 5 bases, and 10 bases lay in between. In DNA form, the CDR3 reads TGTGCCAGCTCCCGAGGGGAGGAGACCCAGTACTTC. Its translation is CASSRGEETQYF.

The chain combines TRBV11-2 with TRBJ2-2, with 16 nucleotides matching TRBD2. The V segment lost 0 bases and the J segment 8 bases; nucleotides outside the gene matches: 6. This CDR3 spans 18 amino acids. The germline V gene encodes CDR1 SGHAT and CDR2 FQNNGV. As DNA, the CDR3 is TGTGCCAGCAGCTTAGATATGGGACTAGCGGGGGGGCCAGGGGAGCTGTTTTTT. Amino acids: CASSLDMGLAGGPGELFF.

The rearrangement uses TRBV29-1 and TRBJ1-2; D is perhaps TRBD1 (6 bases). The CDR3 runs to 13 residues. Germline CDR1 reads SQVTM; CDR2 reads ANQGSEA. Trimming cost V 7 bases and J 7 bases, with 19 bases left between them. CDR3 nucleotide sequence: TGCAGCGCCAGAGTTGGGGGGCACAGTGGCTACACCTTC. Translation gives CSARVGGHSGYTF.

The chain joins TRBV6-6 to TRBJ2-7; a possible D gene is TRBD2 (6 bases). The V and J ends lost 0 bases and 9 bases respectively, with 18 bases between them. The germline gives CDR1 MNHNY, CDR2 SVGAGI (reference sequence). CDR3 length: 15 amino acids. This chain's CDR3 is CASSYSPSAAWLQYV. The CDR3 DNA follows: TGTGCCAGCAGTTACTCGCCTAGCGCGGCCTGGTTGCAGTACGTC.

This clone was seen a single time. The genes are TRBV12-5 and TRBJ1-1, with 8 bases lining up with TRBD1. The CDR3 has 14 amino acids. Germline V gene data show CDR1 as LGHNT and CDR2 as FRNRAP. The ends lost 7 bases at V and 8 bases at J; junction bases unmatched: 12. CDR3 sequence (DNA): TGTGCTAGTGCCACCCAGGGGGCCCGTGCGGAAGCTTTCTTT. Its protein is CASATQGARAEAFF.

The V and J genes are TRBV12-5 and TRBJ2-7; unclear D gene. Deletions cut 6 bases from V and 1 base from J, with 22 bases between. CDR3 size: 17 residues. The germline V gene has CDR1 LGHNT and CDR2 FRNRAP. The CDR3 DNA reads TGTGCTAGTGGCCCCCCCCCGACTGGCCCGAGTTCCTACGAGCAGTACTTC. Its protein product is CASGPPPTGPSSYEQYF.

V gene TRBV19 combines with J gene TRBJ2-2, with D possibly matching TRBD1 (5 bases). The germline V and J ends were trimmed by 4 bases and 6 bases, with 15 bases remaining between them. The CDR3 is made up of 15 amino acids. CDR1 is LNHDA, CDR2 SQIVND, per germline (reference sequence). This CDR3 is CASSRAGKDAGELFF. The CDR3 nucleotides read TGTGCCAGTAGTAGAGCAGGGAAGGACGCCGGGGAGCTGTTTTTT.

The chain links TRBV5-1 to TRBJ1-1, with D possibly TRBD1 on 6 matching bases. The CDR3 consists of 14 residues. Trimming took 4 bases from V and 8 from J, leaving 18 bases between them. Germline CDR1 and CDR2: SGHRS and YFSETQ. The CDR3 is CASSRTAGATEAFF. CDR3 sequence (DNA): TGCGCCAGCAGCCGAACTGCGGGGGCGACGGAAGCTTTCTTT.

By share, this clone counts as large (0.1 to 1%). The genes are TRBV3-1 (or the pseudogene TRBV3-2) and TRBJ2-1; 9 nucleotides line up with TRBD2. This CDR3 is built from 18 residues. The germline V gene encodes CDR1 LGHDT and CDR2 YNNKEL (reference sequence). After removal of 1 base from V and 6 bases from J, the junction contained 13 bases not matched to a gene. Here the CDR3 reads CASSQVLGLAGRPNEQFF. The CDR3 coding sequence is TGTGCCAGCAGCCAAGTCTTGGGTCTAGCGGGGCGTCCCAATGAGCAGTTCTTC.

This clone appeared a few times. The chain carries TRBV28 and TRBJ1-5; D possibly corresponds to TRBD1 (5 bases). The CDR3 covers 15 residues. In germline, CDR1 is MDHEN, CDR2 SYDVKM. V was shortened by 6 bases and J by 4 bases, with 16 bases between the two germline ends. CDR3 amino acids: CASSLLGWGNQPQHF. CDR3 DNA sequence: TGTGCCAGCAGCCTCTTGGGTTGGGGGAATCAGCCCCAGCATTTT.

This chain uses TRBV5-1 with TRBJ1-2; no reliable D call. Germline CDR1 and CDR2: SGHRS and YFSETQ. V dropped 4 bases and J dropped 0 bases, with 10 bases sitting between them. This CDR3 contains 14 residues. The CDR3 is CASSPRTANYGYTF. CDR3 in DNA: TGCGCCAGCAGCCCGAGGACGGCTAACTATGGCTACACCTTC.

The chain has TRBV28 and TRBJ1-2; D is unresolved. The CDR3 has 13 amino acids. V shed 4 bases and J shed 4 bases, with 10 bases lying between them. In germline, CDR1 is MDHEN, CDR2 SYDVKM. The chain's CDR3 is CASSSPQLYGYTF. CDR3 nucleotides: TGTGCCAGCAGTTCCCCCCAGCTCTATGGCTACACCTTC.

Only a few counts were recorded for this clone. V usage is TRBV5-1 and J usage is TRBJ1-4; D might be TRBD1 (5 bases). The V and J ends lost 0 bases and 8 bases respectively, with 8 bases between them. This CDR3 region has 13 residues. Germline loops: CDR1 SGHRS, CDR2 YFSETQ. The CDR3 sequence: CASSLEGDEKLFF. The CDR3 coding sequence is TGCGCCAGCAGCTTGGAAGGGGACGAAAAACTGTTTTTT.

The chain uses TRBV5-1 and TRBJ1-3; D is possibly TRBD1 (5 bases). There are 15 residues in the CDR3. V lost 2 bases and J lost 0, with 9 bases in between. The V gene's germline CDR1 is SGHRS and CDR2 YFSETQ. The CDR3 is CASSLDSRSGNTIYF. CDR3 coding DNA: TGCGCCAGCAGCTTAGACAGCCGCTCTGGAAACACCATATATTTT.